The 9 T cell receptor beta chains given below trace back to one sample, sequenced in a study of T cell repertoires in cytomegalovirus infection (dated by TCRdb to 2018 to 2020). Sequencing used an Illumina HiSeq 1500. Through fastp at Q25 and MiXCR, TCRdb rebuilt clones from the public reads, retaining in-frame beta chains. Merged by CDR3 protein, the rows form single entries marked with the most common genes and DNA. This sample comprises around 280,000 distinct CDR3 sequences, approximately 15% of them detected only once. 7.5% to 10% of the sample lies in the top ten. Sequenced material: PBMCs. The origin of the receptors is a human donor in good health (CMV status not recorded). Some clones in this sample may be carry-over from other donors' samples.

This clonotype was observed many times. J is TRBJ2-3 and V is TRBV6-1, with D maybe TRBD2 (6 bases). CDR3 length: 13 amino acids. The ends were cut back, 8 bases at V and 1 base at J, with 10 bases in the middle. Germline CDR1 MNHNS, CDR2 SASEGT. CDR3 residues: CASAASGTDTQYF. The CDR3, as DNA: TGTGCCAGCGCCGCTAGCGGCACAGATACGCAGTATTTT.

This clonotype has only one observation. The V and J genes are TRBV6-1 and TRBJ2-5, with 9 bases that match TRBD2. Germline lookup yields CDR1 MNHNS and CDR2 SASEGT. The CDR3 spans 16 residues. Trimming took 7 bases from V and 5 from J; bases not matched to a gene: 14. The CDR3 DNA reads as TGTGCCAGCACCCTAACGGGGCTAGCGGGGATGGAGACCCAGTACTTC. It specifies CASTLTGLAGMETQYF.

This clonotype was seen at least ten times. This sequence joins TRBV6-5 and TRBJ1-3, with D possibly matching TRBD1 (5 bases). V lost 2 bases and J 0 bases, leaving 11 bases between the germline ends. The CDR3 totals 16 residues. Germline CDR1 reads MNHEY; CDR2 reads SVGAGI. The CDR3: CASSYAGGGSGNTIYF. The CDR3 region has the DNA TGTGCCAGCAGTTACGCTGGGGGGGGCTCTGGAAACACCATATATTTT.

This clonotype turned up a few times. The rearrangement links TRBV29-1 to TRBJ2-1, with D possibly being TRBD1 (5 bases). Germline loops: CDR1 SQVTM, CDR2 ANQGSEA. V dropped 7 bases and J dropped 2 bases, with 15 bases sitting between them. The CDR3 is made up of 14 amino acids. In DNA, the CDR3 is TGCAGCGCCGTGACAGAGTGGCCCTACAATGAGCAGTTCTTC. It codes for CSAVTEWPYNEQFF.

This clonotype was counted at least ten times. The chain uses TRBV7-2 and TRBJ1-6; D call uncertain. V lost 1 base and J 10 bases, leaving 11 bases between the germline ends. CDR3 length equals 14 residues. The germline gives CDR1 SGHTA, CDR2 FQGNSA. In DNA form, the CDR3 reads TGTGCCAGCAGCTTAGGGGTTGTGGGATCACCCCTCCACTTT. Translating it yields CASSLGVVGSPLHF. The full variable domain, with the rest looked up from reference TRBV7-2 and TRBJ1-6, is GAGVSQSPSNKVTEKGKDVELRCDPISGHTALYWYRQSLGQGLEFLIYFQGNSAPDKSGLPSDRFSAERTGGSVSTLTIQRTQQEDSAVYLCASSLGVVGSPLHFGNGTRLTVT.

This clonotype was found many times. The chain employs TRBV7-8 and TRBJ2-7, with TRBD2 matching 9 bases. This CDR3 region has 16 residues. After removal of 4 bases from V and 4 bases from J, the junction contained 11 bases not matched to a gene. Germline-derived CDR1 and CDR2 are SGHVS and FQNEAQ. The CDR3 DNA sequence: TGTGCCAGCAGCTCAGGAGCTAGCGGGACTTTTTACGAGCAGTACTTC. It yields the protein CASSSGASGTFYEQYF.

Only a few counts were recorded for this clonotype. The chain has TRBV12-3 or TRBV12-4 and TRBJ2-2, with TRBD1 matching 7 bases. Trimming at V came to 6 bases and at J to 4 bases, leaving 5 bases not matched to a gene. The CDR3 consists of 14 residues. The CDR3 loop is CASRSDRATGELFF. CDR3 nucleotides: TGTGCCAGCAGGAGTGACAGGGCCACCGGGGAGCTGTTTTTT.

In its sample, this clonotype was seen many times. V and J are TRBV7-8 and TRBJ1-1; D unresolved. The CDR3 runs 14 residues. From germline, CDR1 is SGHVS and CDR2 FQNEAQ. Trimming shortened V by 2 bases and J by 1 base, and 8 bases separated the two germline ends. DNA of the CDR3: TGTGCCAGCAGCTTATCTGAACCGAACACTGAAGCTTTCTTT. Amino acid sequence: CASSLSEPNTEAFF.

This clonotype was counted between two and nine times. V gene TRBV10-2 combines with J gene TRBJ1-2; D might be TRBD1 (5 bases). Germline values: CDR1 WSHSY, CDR2 SAAADI. This CDR3 spans 13 amino acids. V was cut by 5 bases and J by 8 bases, with 15 bases left in between. Here the CDR3 reads CASSTTGAWGYTF. The CDR3 DNA reads TGCGCCAGCAGTACTACCGGGGCGTGGGGCTACACCTTC.